The 18 T cell receptor beta chains listed next were all sequenced from one sample in a study of T cell repertoires in cytomegalovirus infection. TCRdb fed the reads into MiXCR, producing one record per CDR3 protein. Of some 900,000 distinct CDR3 sequences in the sample, about 31% are singletons; the top ten hold around 12%. These TCRs are of unknown antigen specificity. The starting material was cultured CD8+ T cells from PBMCs, obtained from culture after CMV antigen stimulation. The receptors come from a human donor in good health (CMV status not recorded). Some clones in this sample may be carry-over from other donors' samples.

This chain joins TRBV6-6 and TRBJ1-2, with 7 bases lining up with TRBD1. Trimming at V came to 8 bases and at J to 4 bases, leaving 13 bases not matched to a gene. Germline lookup yields CDR1 MNHNY and CDR2 SVGAGI (reference sequence). The CDR3 loop spans 15 amino acids. CDR3 bases: TGTGCCAGCCTAGGGGAGGGGGCAGAAAGCTATGGCTACACCTTC. Translating it yields CASLGEGAESYGYTF.

Ten or more counts support this clonotype. The chain couples TRBV7-8 to TRBJ1-1; the match to TRBD1 covers 7 bases. V gave up 2 bases and J gave up 6 bases; unmatched junction bases: 15. Germline loops: CDR1 SGHVS, CDR2 FQNEAQ. The CDR3 has 17 amino acids. This chain's CDR3 is CASSLSRDSLFRAEAFF. Written as DNA, the CDR3 is TGTGCCAGCAGCTTAAGTAGGGACAGCCTTTTTAGGGCTGAAGCTTTCTTT.

The chain is built from TRBV7-2 and TRBJ2-2, with D unclear. V was pared by 3 bases and J by 2 bases, with 10 bases between. Looked up from germline, CDR1 is SGHTA and CDR2 is FQGNSA. This CDR3 has 15 amino acids. The CDR3 nucleotides read TGTGCCAGCAGCTTCCGACAAGTAAACACCGGGGAGCTGTTTTTT. Translating gives CASSFRQVNTGELFF.

This clonotype was seen a few times. At one boundary the junction diverges from the germline segment, which might be a read error. This chain connects TRBV7-6 to TRBJ1-1, with D hard to call. Germline assignment: CDR1 SGHVS and CDR2 FNYEAQ. The CDR3 covers 12 residues. The CDR3 DNA follows: TGTGCCAACAGCCCAGACGGGACTGAAGCTTTCTTT. Encoded protein: CANSPDGTEAFF. The full variable domain, completed using reference TRBV7-6 and TRBJ1-1, is GAGVSQSPRYKVTKRGQDVALRCDPISGHVSLYWYRQALGQGPEFLTYFNYEAQQDKSGLPNDRFSAERPEGSISTLTIQRTEQRDSAMYRCANSPDGTEAFFGQGTRLTVV.

The V gene is TRBV7-2, the J gene TRBJ2-1; possibly TRBD2 for D (6 bases). Germline V CDR1 and CDR2: SGHTA, FQGNSA. V was cut by 5 bases and J by 4 bases, with 12 bases left in between. The CDR3 is 14 residues long. CDR3 loop: CASSKRGGYNEQFF. Here the CDR3 DNA reads TGTGCCAGCAGCAAGAGGGGAGGATACAATGAGCAGTTCTTC. The full variable domain, with the rest looked up from reference TRBV7-2 and TRBJ2-1, is GAGVSQSPSNKVTEKGKDVELRCDPISGHTALYWYRQSLGQGLEFLIYFQGNSAPDKSGLPSDRFSAERTGGSVSTLTIQRTQQEDSAVYLCASSKRGGYNEQFFGPGTRLTVL.

Only a few counts were recorded for this clonotype. The V call is TRBV5-3, the J call TRBJ2-2; 12 positions match TRBD2. TRBV5-3 is given ORF status, its function remaining uncertain. This CDR3 is built from 16 residues. V lost 8 bases and J lost 7; bases outside the gene matches: 12. The CDR3 region is CASSPSSGGAVGELFF. The CDR3 nucleotides read TGTGCCAGCAGCCCTTCTAGCGGGGGGGCGGTCGGGGAGCTGTTTTTT.

V usage is TRBV2 and J usage is TRBJ1-1; tentative D call: TRBD1 (5 bases). The V gene lost 8 bases and the J gene lost 7 bases, with 8 bases spanning the gap. The CDR3 has 10 residues. Germline CDR1 reads SNHLY; CDR2 reads FYNNEI. CDR3 protein: CASAGYEAFF. The DNA for the CDR3 is TGTGCCAGCGCAGGGTATGAAGCTTTCTTT.

Only a few counts were recorded for this clonotype. The J gene is TRBJ2-5, the V gene TRBV29-1; D is perhaps TRBD1 (6 bases). Trimming shortened V by 5 bases and J by 3 bases, and 7 bases separated the two germline ends. CDR3 size: 11 residues. CDR1 is SQVTM and CDR2 is ANQGSEA in the germline V gene. The CDR3, as DNA: TGCAGCGTTCCAGGGGAAGAGACCCAGTACTTC. Encoded protein: CSVPGEETQYF.

CDR3 bases: TGTGCCAGCAGCCAAGATGCGCGGGGCACATACAATGAGCAGTTCTTC. Its translation: CASSQDARGTYNEQFF. The rearrangement links TRBV3-1 to TRBJ2-1, with a possible D match to TRBD2 (6 bases). The CDR3 spans 16 residues. CDR1 LGHDT and CDR2 YNNKEL come from the germline V gene (reference sequence). V gave up 0 bases and J gave up 4 bases, with 13 bases separating them.

This clonotype appeared a few times. The rearrangement links TRBV12-3 or TRBV12-4 to TRBJ1-3, with TRBD1 identical over 8 bases. The CDR3 is made up of 15 amino acids. J was trimmed by 4 bases and V by 3 bases; bases with no gene match: 5. DNA for the CDR3: TGTGCCAGCAGTTTGCAGGGGGCGTCCGGAAACACCATATATTTT. Translation: CASSLQGASGNTIYF.

This clonotype appeared a few times. The CDR3 region is CAGLGGASGELFF. The CDR3 DNA is TGTGCCGGCCTAGGGGGCGCGTCCGGGGAGCTGTTTTTT. The V call is TRBV12-3 or TRBV12-4, the J call TRBJ2-2, with 7 nucleotides matching TRBD1. After removal of 11 bases from V and 6 bases from J, the junction contained 9 bases not matched to a gene. The CDR3 is made up of 13 amino acids.

This chain joins TRBV29-1 and TRBJ1-1; no definite D call. The CDR3 extends over 15 amino acids. V lost 6 bases and J lost 0, with 17 bases in between. Germline CDR1 reads SQVTM; CDR2 reads ANQGSEA. Here the CDR3 reads CSVGPHRGLNTEAFF. The CDR3, as DNA: TGCAGCGTCGGCCCCCATCGGGGTTTGAACACTGAAGCTTTCTTT.

The chain's CDR3 is CASSITTGNTEAFF. CDR3 nucleotide sequence: TGTGCCAGCAGTATAACTACAGGGAACACTGAAGCTTTCTTT. This chain links TRBV6-2 or TRBV6-3 with TRBJ1-1; D is perhaps TRBD1 (5 bases). Germline CDR1 is MNHEY and CDR2 is SVGEGT. Trimming left V 5 bases short and J 1 base short, with 11 bases between. This CDR3 has 14 residues.

V and J are TRBV7-9 and TRBJ2-7; 9 bases map to TRBD2. From germline, CDR1 is SEHNR and CDR2 FQNEAQ (reference sequence). V trimming: 7 bases; J trimming: 4 bases; junction bases outside the gene matches: 5. CDR3 length: 13 residues. CDR3 DNA sequence: TGTGCCAGCATCCCGAGCGGGGGGTACGAGCAGTACTTC. Its translation is CASIPSGGYEQYF. The whole variable domain, remainder taken from reference TRBV7-9 and TRBJ2-7, is DTGVSQNPRHKITKRGQNVTFRCDPISEHNRLYWYRQTLGQGPEFLTYFQNEAQLEKSRLLSDRFSAERPKGSFSTLEIQRTEQGDSAMYLCASIPSGGYEQYFGPGTRLTVT.

V gene TRBV15 combines with J gene TRBJ1-1, with D possibly TRBD1 on 6 matching bases. This CDR3 spans 14 amino acids. Germline V CDR1 and CDR2: LNHNV, YYDKDF (reference sequence). The V end lost 5 bases, the J end lost 5 bases, and 15 bases lay between the germline ends. The CDR3 loop reads CATSGSRGGTEAFF. As DNA, the CDR3 is TGTGCCACCAGCGGTTCCAGGGGAGGTACTGAAGCTTTCTTT.

The chain joins TRBV27 to TRBJ2-1; maybe TRBD1 (5 bases). The length of the CDR3 is 15 residues. Germline assignment: CDR1 MNHEY and CDR2 SMNVEV (reference sequence). The V end was cut by 5 bases, the J end by 2 bases, with 13 bases between. CDR3 protein: CASSGSQGAYNEQFF. CDR3 sequence (DNA): TGTGCCAGCAGTGGCTCGCAGGGCGCCTACAATGAGCAGTTCTTC.

This clonotype was seen many times. This chain connects TRBV6-2 or TRBV6-3 to TRBJ2-7, with D possibly TRBD1 on 6 matching bases. CDR3 length: 14 amino acids. V lost 4 bases to trimming and J lost 2 bases, with 12 bases between them. Germline values: CDR1 MNHEY, CDR2 SVGEGT. CDR3 loop: CASSSLDSPYEQYV. The CDR3 DNA follows: TGTGCCAGCAGTTCTTTGGACAGCCCCTACGAGCAGTACGTC.

The V gene is TRBV12-3 or TRBV12-4, the J gene TRBJ1-2; D gene ambiguous. The CDR3 is 13 residues long. V was trimmed by 3 bases and J by 4 bases, leaving 9 bases between them. CDR3 residues: CASSLRLLYGYTF. In nucleotides, the CDR3 is TGTGCCAGCAGTTTGCGACTGCTCTATGGCTACACCTTC.